This T cell receptor (beta chain) is drawn from a study of cytomegalovirus exposure and HLA in healthy donors. Study outcomes and limitations: It was likely that a cluster of highly shared sequence variants was a sequencing artifact. In a later analysis, DRB1 alleles had the most associated TCRs; HLA-C alleles the fewest. Among the most significant clusters, several appeared linked to common viral pathogens in a later analysis.

Researchers ran the PCR with 60 Vbeta and 13 Jbeta primers. Sequenced by immunoSEQ multiplex PCR; TCRdb stores in-frame clones only, minus some. The sample lists 250,000 to 350,000 clones; more than 80% were seen once. Points on this clone: Its antigen remains unknown.

This receptor was obtained from a middle-aged man in good health and CMV-seropositive. The sequenced material came from PBMCs.

CDR3 bases: TGTGCCAGTAGTATGGGGGCAGGAGGTCAAGAGACCCAGTACTTC. Its protein product is CASSMGAGGQETQYF. V usage is TRBV19 and J usage is TRBJ2-5; D perhaps matches TRBD1 (6 bases). The CDR3 length is 15 residues. The V and J ends lost 3 bases and 2 bases respectively, with 13 bases between them. CDR1 and CDR2 (germline): LNHDA, SQIVND (reference sequence). The complete variable domain, with remaining parts taken from reference TRBV19 and TRBJ2-5, reads DGGITQSPKYLFRKEGQNVTLSCEQNLNHDAMYWYRQDPGQGLRLIYYSQIVNDFQKGDIAEGYSVSREKKESFPLTVTSAQKNPTAFYLCASSMGAGGQETQYFGPGTRLLVL.